This record covers a single T cell receptor (beta chain). This record comes from a study of blood T cell repertoires in COVID-19. Study-wide context: From T cells, B-cell-depleted T cells, or PBMCs came the material, which was cDNA or gDNA.

In the study's own analysis: Amplification from reference gene primers served as the basis for estimated nucleated cell counts. Some clones are missing from TCRdb's copy, which holds only in-frame ones; the method was immunoSEQ multiplex PCR. For V, J and clone size, that table is used; D and trimming come from the DNA. The sample yields over 150,000 clones, over 75% seen once. Losses at the gene ends were 5 bases for V and 2 bases for J; bases not matched to a gene: 4. The CDR3 has 15 residues. The germline V gene encodes CDR1 MNHEY and CDR2 SMNVEV (reference sequence). The TCR was taken from a woman aged 65 to 85 with acute or convalescent COVID-19. The V and J genes are TRBV27 and TRBJ2-5; 11 bases line up with TRBD2. The material sequenced was peripheral blood. CDR3 bases: TGTGCCAGCAGTCCTGGGACTAGCGGTCAAGAGACCCAGTACTTC. This gives the protein CASSPGTSGQETQYF.